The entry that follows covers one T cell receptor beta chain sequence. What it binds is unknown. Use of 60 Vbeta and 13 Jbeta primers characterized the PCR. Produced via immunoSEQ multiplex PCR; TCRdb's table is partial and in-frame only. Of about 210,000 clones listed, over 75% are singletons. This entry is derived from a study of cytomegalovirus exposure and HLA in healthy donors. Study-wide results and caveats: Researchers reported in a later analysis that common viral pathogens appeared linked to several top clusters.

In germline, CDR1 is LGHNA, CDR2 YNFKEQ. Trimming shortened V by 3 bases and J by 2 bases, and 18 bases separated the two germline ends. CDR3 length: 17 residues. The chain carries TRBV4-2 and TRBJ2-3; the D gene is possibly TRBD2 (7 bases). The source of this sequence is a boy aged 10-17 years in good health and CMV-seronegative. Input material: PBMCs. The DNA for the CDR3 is TGTGCCAGCAGCCACTGGGCGGCGGGGGCGGTCACAGATACGCAGTATTTT. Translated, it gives CASSHWAAGAVTDTQYF.